One and the same sample provided the 23 T cell receptor beta chains below, sequenced in a study of patients and donors after allogeneic stem cell transplantation. TCRdb reprocessed the RT-PCR reads with MiXCR, giving one entry per CDR3 protein. The sample lists about 960,000 distinct CDR3 sequences; roughly 17% were seen once. Sequenced material: blood, either unsorted or a sorted T cell fraction (not recorded which). The receptors originated from a human donor who was either an allogeneic HSCT recipient or a stem cell or donor lymphocyte infusion donor (not recorded which). It is not recorded whose cells these are; they may come from a transplant donor.

This clonotype has a count of ten or more. The chain uses TRBV12-3 or TRBV12-4 and TRBJ1-2, with TRBD1 matching over 8 bases. Unmatched junction bases numbered 4, after V lost 5 bases and J lost 2 bases. CDR3 length: 14 amino acids. DNA of the CDR3: TGTGCCAGCAGTAGCGGACAGGGCAACTATGGCTACACCTTC. Its protein product is CASSSGQGNYGYTF.

In its sample, this clonotype was seen a few times. V is TRBV5-1 and J is TRBJ1-2; unclear D gene. CDR3 length: 14 residues. Germline assignment: CDR1 SGHRS and CDR2 YFSETQ. Trimming took off 4 bases at V and 6 bases at J, with 16 bases between the two ends. The CDR3 DNA reads as TGCGCCAGCAGCCACACGACATTATCTGATGGCTACACCTTC. It encodes CASSHTTLSDGYTF. Full variable domain (rest looked up from reference TRBV5-1 and TRBJ1-2): KAGVTQTPRYLIKTRGQQVTLSCSPISGHRSVSWYQQTPGQGLQFLFEYFSETQRNKGNFPGRFSGRQFSNSRSEMNVSTLELGDSALYLCASSHTTLSDGYTFGSGTRLTVV.

This clonotype was seen many times. V gene TRBV12-3 or TRBV12-4 combines with J gene TRBJ2-5; TRBD2 matches at 11 bases. V lost 6 bases to trimming and J lost 0 bases; unmatched junction nucleotides: 6. CDR3 size: 16 residues. This CDR3 reads CASSTPGLADQETQYF. CDR3 bases: TGTGCCAGCAGCACACCGGGACTAGCGGACCAAGAGACCCAGTACTTC.

The chain recombines TRBV5-1 with TRBJ2-2; D is undetermined. The CDR3 is made up of 16 amino acids. Trimming took off 1 base at V and 2 bases at J, with 12 bases between the two ends. Germline V lookup: CDR1 SGHRS, CDR2 YFSETQ. The CDR3 sequence is CASSLFNPQNTGELFF. The CDR3 DNA reads as TGCGCCAGCAGCTTGTTCAACCCCCAAAACACCGGGGAGCTGTTTTTT.

This clonotype was seen only a few times. V gene TRBV12-3 or TRBV12-4 combines with J gene TRBJ2-1; a possible D gene is TRBD2 (5 bases). V was trimmed by 4 bases and J by 3 bases, leaving 13 bases between them. This CDR3 is built from 15 residues. The CDR3 protein is CASSSGGSGYNEQFF. The DNA of the CDR3 is TGTGCCAGCAGTTCAGGAGGATCGGGCTACAATGAGCAGTTCTTC.

This clonotype was observed a handful of times. This chain uses TRBV27 with TRBJ1-6, with D tentatively TRBD1 (5 bases). There are 16 residues in the CDR3. V lost 5 bases to trimming and J lost 7 bases, with 18 bases between them. In germline, CDR1 is MNHEY, CDR2 SMNVEV (reference sequence). The CDR3 loop reads CASSPFLWGENSPLHF. The CDR3 DNA reads as TGTGCCAGCAGTCCATTCCTTTGGGGGGAGAATTCACCCCTCCACTTT.

This chain connects TRBV7-8 to TRBJ2-1; D not certain. This CDR3 is 15 amino acids long. The V end lost 1 base, the J end lost 0 bases, and 7 bases lay between the germline ends. Germline-derived CDR1 and CDR2 are SGHVS and FQNEAQ. The CDR3 spells CASSLVTVSYNEQFF. CDR3 DNA: TGTGCCAGCAGCTTAGTCACCGTCTCCTACAATGAGCAGTTCTTC.

This clonotype came up many times. The chain joins TRBV3-1 to TRBJ1-3; unclear D gene. V was trimmed by 1 base and J by 0 bases, leaving 4 bases between them. The CDR3 totals 14 residues. Germline V gene lookup returns CDR1 LGHDT and CDR2 YNNKEL (reference sequence). CDR3 sequence reads: CASSQVSSGNTIYF. CDR3 DNA sequence: TGTGCCAGCAGCCAAGTGAGCTCTGGAAACACCATATATTTT.

The table lists this clonotype with a few counts. The CDR3 DNA is TGTGCCAGCAGTTTAGCGCTTCGGGGAAGTCAGGAGACCCAGTACTTC. Translating it yields CASSLALRGSQETQYF. The J gene is TRBJ2-5, the V gene TRBV12-3 or TRBV12-4, with D possibly matching TRBD2 (5 bases). The CDR3 consists of 16 residues. Trimming shortened V by 0 bases and J by 5 bases, and 16 bases separated the two germline ends.

This clonotype appeared a few times. The J gene is TRBJ2-3, the V gene TRBV9; 9 nucleotides match TRBD1. The germline CDR1 and CDR2 sequences are SGDLS and YYNGEE. The CDR3 spans 20 residues. Unmatched junction bases numbered 18, after V lost 1 base and J lost 3 bases. The CDR3 loop is CASSVQIKVSGQGRTDTQYF. The CDR3 region has the DNA TGTGCCAGCAGCGTACAAATAAAGGTTTCCGGACAGGGGAGGACAGATACGCAGTATTTT. Together with reference TRBV9 and TRBJ2-3, the CDR3 gives the full variable domain: DSGVTQTPKHLITATGQRVTLRCSPRSGDLSVYWYQQSLDQGLQFLIQYYNGEERAKGNILERFSAQQFPDLHSELNLSSLELGDSALYFCASSVQIKVSGQGRTDTQYFGPGTRLTVL.

V and J are TRBV12-5 and TRBJ2-1, with 9 bases identical to TRBD2. J lost 7 bases, V lost 6 bases, and 13 bases had no gene match. Germline V lookup: CDR1 LGHNT, CDR2 FRNRAP. CDR3 size: 16 residues. The CDR3 region has the DNA TGTGCTAGTGGACCTACTAGCGGGTCTCTCAGGAATGAGCAGTTCTTC. It yields the protein CASGPTSGSLRNEQFF.

This clonotype was seen repeatedly, ten times or more. The chain has TRBV20-1 and TRBJ2-5; D unclear. CDR3 length: 10 residues. V was trimmed by 3 bases and J by 5 bases, leaving 4 bases between them. Germline CDR1 and CDR2: DFQATT and SNEGSKA (reference sequence). Written as DNA, the CDR3 is TGCAGTGCTAGCTTGGAGACCCAGTACTTC. As protein: CSASLETQYF.

V is TRBV9 and J is TRBJ2-5, with 8 bases matching TRBD2. The ends lost 3 bases at V and 5 bases at J; junction bases unmatched: 6. Germline-derived CDR1 and CDR2 are SGDLS and YYNGEE. The CDR3 runs 14 residues. The CDR3 protein is CASSAGLAHETQYF. The CDR3 DNA reads TGTGCCAGCAGCGCCGGACTAGCACACGAGACCCAGTACTTC.

This clonotype was counted a few times. The genes are TRBV24-1 and TRBJ2-6; D might be TRBD1 or TRBD2, each matching 5 bases. The CDR3 length is 15 residues. Germline V gene lookup returns CDR1 KGHDR and CDR2 SFDVKD. The ends were cut back, 8 bases at V and 0 bases at J, with 10 bases in the middle. The CDR3 DNA reads TGTGCCACCAACAATGGGGGCTCTGGGGCCAACGTCCTGACTTTC. Translation: CATNNGGSGANVLTF.

This clonotype was picked up a small number of times. This chain links TRBV6-5 with TRBJ2-1; the D call may be TRBD1 or TRBD2 (5 bases each). This CDR3 contains 11 residues. Germline V lookup: CDR1 MNHEY, CDR2 SVGAGI. V was trimmed by 5 bases and J by 9 bases, leaving 8 bases between them. This CDR3 is CASSGTAEQFF. DNA of the CDR3: TGTGCCAGCAGTGGGACGGCTGAGCAGTTCTTC.

In this sample, this clonotype turned up many times. V usage is TRBV24-1 and J usage is TRBJ1-2, with TRBD1 matching over 8 bases. V lost 4 bases and J lost 6; bases outside the gene matches: 12. Germline V CDR1 and CDR2: KGHDR, SFDVKD. CDR3 size: 16 residues. The CDR3 is CATSDPSTGDSNGYTF. CDR3 in DNA: TGTGCCACCAGTGACCCCTCGACAGGGGATTCCAATGGCTACACCTTC.

This clonotype was detected only a few times. This chain's CDR3 is CASSDAGGNNQPQHF. CDR3 nucleotides: TGTGCCAGCAGTGACGCAGGGGGCAACAATCAGCCCCAGCATTTT. This sequence joins TRBV25-1 and TRBJ1-5; 8 bases are shared with TRBD1. CDR3 length: 15 amino acids. Germline CDR1 reads MGHDK; CDR2 reads SYGVNS. V shed 3 bases, J shed 3 bases, and the junction held 4 bases outside the gene matches. Full variable domain (remainder filled in from reference TRBV25-1 and TRBJ1-5): EADIYQTPRYLVIGTGKKITLECSQTMGHDKMYWYQQDPGMELHLIHYSYGVNSTEKGDLSSESTVSRIRTEHFPLTLESARPSHTSQYLCASSDAGGNNQPQHFGDGTRLSIL.

In its sample, this clonotype was seen a few times. The chain recombines TRBV10-3 with TRBJ2-1, with 8 bases that match TRBD2. The CDR3 is 15 amino acids. V shed 3 bases, J shed 6 bases, and the junction held 7 bases outside the gene matches. The germline CDR1 and CDR2 sequences are ENHRY and SYGVKD. The chain's CDR3 is CAISESSGGGNEQFF. In DNA form, the CDR3 reads TGTGCCATCAGTGAATCCAGCGGGGGAGGCAATGAGCAGTTCTTC.

This clonotype was seen a few times. In DNA form, the CDR3 reads TGTGCCACCGATGGCGGGACTAGCAAGTATTTT. As protein: CATDGGTSKYF. The chain joins TRBV24-1 to TRBJ2-3; 9 positions match TRBD2. V lost 9 bases to trimming and J lost 13 bases; unmatched junction nucleotides: 7. CDR1 and CDR2 from the germline V gene are KGHDR and SFDVKD. CDR3 length: 11 residues.

This rearrangement joins TRBV20-1 to TRBJ2-1; no clear D gene. Germline V gene lookup returns CDR1 DFQATT and CDR2 SNEGSKA (reference sequence). V lost 6 bases and J 7 bases, leaving 16 bases between the germline ends. CDR3 length: 13 amino acids. DNA of the CDR3: TGCAGTGCCGTAACCTCGGCCGCAAATGAGCAGTTCTTC. Its protein is CSAVTSAANEQFF.

This clonotype was seen more than once but under ten times. The rearrangement joins TRBV4-2 to TRBJ2-1; TRBD2 matches at 9 bases. Germline values: CDR1 LGHNA, CDR2 YNFKEQ. V lost 1 base to trimming and J lost 6 bases; unmatched junction nucleotides: 10. CDR3 length: 17 residues. DNA for the CDR3: TGTGCCAGCAGCCAAGGGGTAGCGGGGGTATCCCCCAATGAGCAGTTCTTC. Its translation: CASSQGVAGVSPNEQFF.

This rearrangement joins TRBV7-9 to TRBJ1-1; D is undetermined. V was pared by 5 bases and J by 5 bases, with 18 bases between. CDR1 is SEHNR and CDR2 is FQNEAQ in the germline V gene (reference sequence). This CDR3 region has 15 residues. CDR3 region: CASSPRRSESTEAFF. The CDR3 bases are TGTGCCAGCAGCCCGCGGCGGTCGGAGAGTACTGAAGCTTTCTTT.

Only a few counts were recorded for this clonotype. V gene TRBV19 combines with J gene TRBJ2-5, with D uncertain. With 3 bases removed from V and 2 bases from J, the gap between germline ends came to 7 bases. Germline CDR1 and CDR2: LNHDA and SQIVND (reference sequence). This CDR3 spans 13 amino acids. The CDR3 coding sequence is TGTGCCAGTAGTATGTACATGCAAGAGACCCAGTACTTC. Translating gives CASSMYMQETQYF.